This T cell receptor beta chain was found in a study of T-cell reconstitution after alpha-beta-depleted transplantation in children. Preparation of the TCRbeta library was carried out with unique molecular identifiers. MiXCR, run by TCRdb on the PCR reads, gives a single entry per CDR3 protein. The sample comprises roughly 500,000 distinct CDR3 sequences, 30% to 35% of which are singletons, and more than 2% rests with the top ten. Points on this clonotype: An end of the junction does not agree with germline; a read error may underlie this.

CDR1 and CDR2 (germline): DFQATT, SNEGSKA (reference sequence). The CDR3 is made up of 17 amino acids. The TCR was taken from a human donor who donated a stem cell graft to a child with aplastic anemia. The sequences come from PBMCs from the stem cell graft donor, collected from the stem cell graft. The V gene is TRBV20-1, the J gene TRBJ2-3; D is unclear. The CDR3 reads CSARGGLSSGTTDTQYF. DNA of the CDR3: TGCAGTGCGAGAGGCGGTTTATCGAGTGGAACCACAGATACGCAGTATTTT.